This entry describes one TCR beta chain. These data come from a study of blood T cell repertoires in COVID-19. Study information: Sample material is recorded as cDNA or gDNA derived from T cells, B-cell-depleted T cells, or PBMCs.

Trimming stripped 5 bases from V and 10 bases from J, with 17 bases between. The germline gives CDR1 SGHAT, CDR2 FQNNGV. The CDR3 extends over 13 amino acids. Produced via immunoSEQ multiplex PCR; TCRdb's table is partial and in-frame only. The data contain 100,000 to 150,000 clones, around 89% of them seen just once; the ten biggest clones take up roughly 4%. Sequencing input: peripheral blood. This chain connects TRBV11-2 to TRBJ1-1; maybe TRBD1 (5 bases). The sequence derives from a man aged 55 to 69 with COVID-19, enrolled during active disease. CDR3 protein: CASSPTGQDRAFF. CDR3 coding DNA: TGTGCCAGCAGCCCGACGGGCCAAGACAGAGCTTTCTTT.